This T cell receptor (beta chain) comes out of a study of human T cells and chemical hapten exposure. This clonotype was counted many times. The sample's time point: healthy volunteer bleed at 2 weeks. Someone pulled total RNA out of unfractionated whole blood. Each CDR3 protein gets one entry after TCRdb re-called the RACE reads with MiXCR. Of some 93,000 distinct CDR3 sequences listed, roughly 8% were seen once; the top ten hold approximately 2.9%. The CDR3 spans 12 residues. CDR1 and CDR2 (germline): DFQATT, SNEGSKA (reference sequence). Sample: whole blood. The rearrangement uses TRBV20-1 and TRBJ1-1; no definite D call. This receptor was taken from a female donor in good health. Some clones in this sample may be carry-over from other donors' samples. This chain's CDR3 is CRVSKGNTEAFF. The CDR3 DNA reads as TGCAGGGTTAGTAAGGGGAACACTGAAGCTTTCTTT.